These 22 T cell receptor beta chains were sequenced from one sample in a study of response to subunit inactivated influenza vaccine (dated by TCRdb to 2017 to 2018). Library preparation was by RT-PCR. For sequencing, an Illumina HiSeq 2500 was employed. TCRdb redid the processing of the public reads, applying fastp at Q25 and MiXCR, and retained in-frame beta chains. A single entry per CDR3 protein holds the most common genes and DNA from its merged rows. The sample contains about 500,000 distinct CDR3 sequences, 13% of them found a single time. The top ten constitute about an eighth of the sample. Taken with the paper, the label for time point translates to: approximately 40 days after influenza vaccine administration. The material sequenced was PBMCs from blood, taken roughly 47 days after vaccination. Receptor source: a man between 50 and 59 years old who received an inactivated influenza vaccine. Donor details come from another sample of the same person, matched by shared clones.

The chain has TRBV4-2 and TRBJ2-3, with D perhaps being TRBD1 or TRBD2 (5 bases each). The CDR3 contains 16 residues. Germline CDR1 reads LGHNA; CDR2 reads YNFKEQ. V was cut by 0 bases and J by 3 bases, with 13 bases left in between. The CDR3 protein is CASSQDGSWGTDTQYF. The CDR3 bases are TGTGCCAGCAGCCAAGATGGGTCTTGGGGGACAGATACGCAGTATTTT.

This clonotype was observed a handful of times. The V gene is TRBV7-8, the J gene TRBJ1-1; D gene unclear. The CDR3 is made up of 13 amino acids. CDR1 SGHVS and CDR2 FQNEAQ come from the germline V gene. V lost 1 base to trimming and J lost 2 bases, with 5 bases between them. The CDR3 protein is CASSLVDNTEAFF. For the CDR3, the DNA is TGTGCCAGCAGCTTAGTGGATAACACTGAAGCTTTCTTT.

The V call is TRBV10-3, the J call TRBJ1-1; no definite D call. CDR1 is ENHRY, CDR2 SYGVKD, per germline. CDR3 size: 11 residues. V was shortened by 7 bases and J by 2 bases, with 5 bases between the two germline ends. In nucleotides, the CDR3 is TGTGCCATCACCTCAAACACTGAAGCTTTCTTT. The encoded protein is CAITSNTEAFF.

This clonotype was picked up a small number of times. The chain carries TRBV4-3 and TRBJ2-3; the D gene is possibly TRBD2 (6 bases). Germline V gives CDR1 LGHNA, CDR2 YSLEER. Trimming shortened V by 0 bases and J by 4 bases, and 14 bases separated the two germline ends. This CDR3 comprises 16 residues. The CDR3 DNA follows: TGCGCCAGCAGCCAAGATCCGCGGGGTTCCGCAGATACGCAGTATTTT. Its protein product is CASSQDPRGSADTQYF.

The chain is built from TRBV24-1 and TRBJ2-1, with D perhaps matching TRBD1 (5 bases). V lost 2 bases and J lost 1, with 11 bases in between. Germline CDR1 KGHDR, CDR2 SFDVKD. The CDR3 has 16 residues. The CDR3 nucleotides read TGTGCCACCAGTGATTCCCAGGGCCGGTCCTACAATGAGCAGTTCTTC. This gives the protein CATSDSQGRSYNEQFF.

This clonotype occurred a few times. The chain employs TRBV5-1 and TRBJ2-4, with TRBD1 matching 8 bases. The CDR3 has 18 residues. Germline V gives CDR1 SGHRS, CDR2 YFSETQ. J was trimmed by 8 bases and V by 0 bases; bases with no gene match: 16. The CDR3 region is CASSLGIGTGNFLDIQYF. CDR3 nucleotide sequence: TGCGCCAGCAGCTTGGGGATTGGGACAGGTAATTTTTTGGACATTCAGTACTTC.

This clonotype was counted a few times. This sequence joins TRBV6-1 and TRBJ2-2; D may be TRBD1 (6 bases). Germline CDR1 reads MNHNS; CDR2 reads SASEGT. The germline V and J ends were trimmed by 6 bases and 8 bases, with 22 bases remaining between them. This CDR3 has 16 amino acids. The CDR3 sequence: CASRRLWDKGPGELFF. The DNA for the CDR3 is TGTGCCAGCAGGCGCCTTTGGGACAAGGGACCAGGGGAGCTGTTTTTT.

The rearrangement joins TRBV25-1 to TRBJ2-2, with D hard to call. The CDR3 is made up of 13 amino acids. Trimming took 1 base from V and 6 from J, leaving 6 bases between them. Germline CDR1 MGHDK, CDR2 SYGVNS. CDR3 coding DNA: TGTGCCAGCAGTGAATTTAGGTCCGGGGAGCTGTTTTTT. It is translated as CASSEFRSGELFF.

The chain uses TRBV9 and TRBJ1-6; 8 bases map to TRBD1. The germline CDR1 and CDR2 sequences are SGDLS and YYNGEE. J lost 9 bases, V lost 4 bases, and 9 bases had no gene match. The CDR3 extends over 15 amino acids. CDR3 DNA: TGTGCCAGCAGCCTTGGACAGGGTTTAGGTTCACCCCTCCACTTT. Protein sequence: CASSLGQGLGSPLHF.

The chain uses TRBV6-1 and TRBJ2-3; D is uncertain. This CDR3 spans 15 amino acids. Per germline, CDR1 MNHNS and CDR2 SASEGT. The V gene lost 6 bases and the J gene lost 0 bases, with 13 bases spanning the gap. The CDR3 spells CASSTTLGSTDTQYF. The DNA of the CDR3 is TGTGCCAGCAGCACAACTTTAGGGAGCACAGATACGCAGTATTTT.

This clonotype came up a few times. The V gene is TRBV10-3, the J gene TRBJ2-7; the match to TRBD2 covers 7 bases. With 10 bases clipped from V and 5 bases from J, the junction kept 8 bases outside the gene matches. Germline V gene lookup returns CDR1 ENHRY and CDR2 SYGVKD. The CDR3 length is 12 residues. CDR3: CATRLANHEQYF. DNA for the CDR3: TGTGCCACCCGACTAGCTAACCACGAGCAGTACTTC.

In this sample, this clonotype turned up a few times. The V and J genes are TRBV7-9 and TRBJ2-1; 8 bases match TRBD1. Germline CDR1 and CDR2: SEHNR and FQNEAQ (reference sequence). Trimming at V came to 5 bases and at J to 3 bases, leaving 12 bases not matched to a gene. The CDR3 loop spans 17 amino acids. As DNA, the CDR3 is TGTGCCAGCAGCCCCACCCCCGGACAGGGCCGCTACAATGAGCAGTTCTTC. As protein: CASSPTPGQGRYNEQFF.

This clonotype has only a few counts. The chain carries TRBV6-2 or TRBV6-3 and TRBJ1-5; 8 bases align to TRBD1. Germline V CDR1 and CDR2: MNHEY, SVGEGT. The CDR3 runs 16 residues. V lost 6 bases to trimming and J lost 1 base; unmatched junction nucleotides: 8. In DNA, the CDR3 is TGTGCCAGCAGGAGACTTACAGGGGGAAGCAATCAGCCCCAGCATTTT. Its translation: CASRRLTGGSNQPQHF.

This clonotype showed up just a few times. This chain links TRBV27 with TRBJ1-2; no firm D call. CDR1 and CDR2 (germline): MNHEY, SMNVEV (reference sequence). V lost 2 bases, J lost 5 bases, and 9 bases lay in between. CDR3 length: 13 amino acids. Here the CDR3 DNA reads TGTGCCAGCAGTTTAAGGGCAGCTTATGGCTACACCTTC. Translation gives CASSLRAAYGYTF.

In this sample, this clonotype turned up many times. The gene calls are TRBV6-2 or TRBV6-3 and TRBJ2-7; a possible D gene is TRBD1 (6 bases). Trimming shortened V by 0 bases and J by 2 bases, and 8 bases separated the two germline ends. The CDR3 spans 14 residues. Germline values: CDR1 MNHEY, CDR2 SVGEGT. The CDR3 here is CASSYSRTAYEQYF. The DNA for the CDR3 is TGTGCCAGCAGTTACTCCCGGACAGCCTACGAGCAGTACTTC.

This clonotype was counted only a few times. The V call is TRBV7-8, the J call TRBJ2-2; 7 bases fit TRBD1. The germline gives CDR1 SGHVS, CDR2 FQNEAQ. V lost 5 bases, J lost 2 bases, and 2 bases stayed unmatched. The CDR3 has 14 residues. The CDR3 nucleotides read TGTGCCAGCAGCCGGGACAGTAACACCGGGGAGCTGTTTTTT. As protein: CASSRDSNTGELFF.

This sequence joins TRBV5-4 and TRBJ1-2; D remains ambiguous. Germline loops: CDR1 SGHNT, CDR2 YYREEE (reference sequence). CDR3 length: 16 amino acids. V was trimmed by 4 bases and J by 4 bases, leaving 20 bases between them. Here the CDR3 reads CASSVAGVLVSYGYTF. CDR3 nucleotide sequence: TGTGCCAGCAGCGTCGCCGGGGTCCTTGTTAGCTATGGCTACACCTTC.

This clonotype was counted many times. The chain couples TRBV12-3 or TRBV12-4 to TRBJ2-5, with D uncertain. Trimming removed 3 bases at V and 5 bases at J, with 10 bases between. There are 13 residues in the CDR3. CDR3 DNA: TGTGCCAGCAGTTTTCTCGGGCGGGAGACCCAGTACTTC. It translates to CASSFLGRETQYF.

The CDR3 nucleotides are TGCAGTGCTCTAGCAGGGGGTCGGACTAACTATGGCTACACCTTC. Amino acid sequence: CSALAGGRTNYGYTF. This chain joins TRBV20-1 and TRBJ1-2; TRBD1 matches 7 bases. The CDR3 length is 15 residues. Germline trimming cut 5 bases from V and 0 bases from J; bases unmatched to any gene: 9. Germline V gene sequence: CDR1 DFQATT, CDR2 SNEGSKA (reference sequence).

This clonotype was observed many times. The J gene is TRBJ2-2, the V gene TRBV12-3 or TRBV12-4; D is unresolved. The CDR3 runs 15 residues. V lost 6 bases, J lost 1 base, and 12 bases lay in between. For the CDR3, the DNA is TGTGCCAGCAGCTCTCAATACTTGAACACCGGGGAGCTGTTTTTT. It specifies CASSSQYLNTGELFF.

This clonotype was counted a few times. The J gene is TRBJ1-3, the V gene TRBV6-5; D is uncertain. Germline loops: CDR1 MNHEY, CDR2 SVGAGI. V was trimmed by 1 base and J by 0 bases, leaving 13 bases between them. The CDR3 length is 17 residues. CDR3 protein: CASSYYTGPSSGNTIYF. CDR3 bases: TGTGCCAGCAGTTACTATACGGGCCCGAGCTCTGGAAACACCATATATTTT.

In the case of this clonotype: A single base separates this from a much larger clone, so it may be a read error. The chain links TRBV29-1 to TRBJ2-1; 7 bases line up with TRBD2. The CDR3 sequence is 14 residues long. Per the germline V gene, CDR1 is SQVTM and CDR2 is ANQGSEA. V lost 3 bases and J lost 8; bases outside the gene matches: 10. The CDR3 DNA reads as TGCAGCGTTGAGCCCCAGAAGGGAGGGGATGAGCAGTTCTTC. Translating gives CSVEPQKGGDEQFF.